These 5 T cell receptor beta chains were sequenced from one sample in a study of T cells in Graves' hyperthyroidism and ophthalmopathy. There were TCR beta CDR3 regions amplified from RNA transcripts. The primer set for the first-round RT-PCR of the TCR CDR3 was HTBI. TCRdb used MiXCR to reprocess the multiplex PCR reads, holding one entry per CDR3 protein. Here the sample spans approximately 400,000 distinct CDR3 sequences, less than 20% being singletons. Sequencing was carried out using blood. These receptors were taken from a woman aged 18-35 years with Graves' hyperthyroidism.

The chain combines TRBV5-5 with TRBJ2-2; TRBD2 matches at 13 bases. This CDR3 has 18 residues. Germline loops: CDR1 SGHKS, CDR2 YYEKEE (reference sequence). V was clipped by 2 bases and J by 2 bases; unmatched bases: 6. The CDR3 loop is CASSFRTSGGLNTGELFF. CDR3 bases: TGTGCCAGCAGCTTCCGGACTAGCGGGGGCCTTAACACCGGGGAGCTGTTTTTT.

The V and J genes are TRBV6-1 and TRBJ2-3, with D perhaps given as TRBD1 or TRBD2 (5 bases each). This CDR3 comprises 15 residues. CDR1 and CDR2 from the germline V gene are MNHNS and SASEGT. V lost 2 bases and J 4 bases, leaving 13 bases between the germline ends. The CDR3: CASSERDQGPDTQYF. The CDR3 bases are TGTGCCAGCAGTGAACGGGACCAAGGACCAGATACGCAGTATTTT.

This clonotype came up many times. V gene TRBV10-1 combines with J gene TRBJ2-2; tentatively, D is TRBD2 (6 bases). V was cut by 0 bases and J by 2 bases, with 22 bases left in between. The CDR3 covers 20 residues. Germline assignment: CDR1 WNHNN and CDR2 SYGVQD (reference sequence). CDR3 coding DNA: TGCGCCAGCAGTGAGTCGAGGGCTAGCGACGCGACTCTAAACACCGGGGAGCTGTTTTTT. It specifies CASSESRASDATLNTGELFF.

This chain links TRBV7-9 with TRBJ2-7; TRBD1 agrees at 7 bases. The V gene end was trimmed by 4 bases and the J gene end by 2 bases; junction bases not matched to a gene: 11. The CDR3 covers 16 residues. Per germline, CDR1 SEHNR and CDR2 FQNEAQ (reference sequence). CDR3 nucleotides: TGTGCCAGCAGCTCAGACGAGGGGGCGCCTCCCTACGAGCAGTACTTC. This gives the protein CASSSDEGAPPYEQYF. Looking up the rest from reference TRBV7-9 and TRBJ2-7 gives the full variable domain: DTGVSQNPRHKITKRGQNVTFRCDPISEHNRLYWYRQTLGQGPEFLTYFQNEAQLEKSRLLSDRFSAERPKGSFSTLEIQRTEQGDSAMYLCASSSDEGAPPYEQYFGPGTRLTVT.

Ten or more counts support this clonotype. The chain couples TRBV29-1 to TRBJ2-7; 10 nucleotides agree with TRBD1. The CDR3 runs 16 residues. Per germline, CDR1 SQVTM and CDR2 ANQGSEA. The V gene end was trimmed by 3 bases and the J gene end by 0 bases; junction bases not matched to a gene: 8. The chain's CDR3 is CSVDARGQGGSYEQYF. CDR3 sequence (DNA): TGCAGCGTTGACGCCCGTGGACAGGGGGGCTCCTACGAGCAGTACTTC.